This TCR beta chain was retrieved from a study of Ad26.COV2.S vaccination and SARS-CoV-2 variants. Assay used: immunoSEQ multiplex PCR; TCRdb lists only in-frame clones, some missing. The sample records 300,000 to 400,000 clones, 85% to 90% being singletons. From germline, CDR1 is MNHEY and CDR2 SVGAGI. The germline V and J ends were trimmed by 2 bases and 5 bases, with 9 bases remaining between them. The CDR3 totals 13 residues. This sample's treatment: around 19 received Ad26.COV2.S at low or high dose, single or two shots; five or six received placebo; per-sample allocation not given. Sampling occurred on day 63 after the first vaccine or placebo injection.

The J gene is TRBJ2-5, the V gene TRBV6-5; D is perhaps TRBD1 or TRBD2 (6 bases each). Source: peripheral blood, taken in a trial of Ad26.COV2.S vaccine versus placebo. This TCR was recovered from a person aged 18-60 years who received the Ad26.COV2.S COVID-19 vaccine or a placebo. This CDR3 reads CASSYGGRETQYF. CDR3 bases: TGTGCCAGCAGTTACGGGGGGCGCGAGACCCAGTACTTC.